The source of this T cell receptor (beta chain) is a study of blood T cells in healthy people across ages. Each donor was a healthy Caucasian individual from Russia, aged about 6 to 95. Sample-barcoded 5' priming and a J-beta primer mix drove a second PCR of about 6 to 12 cycles. A single record per CDR3 protein comes from TCRdb applying MiXCR to the 5' RACE reads. The repertoire holds around 1,500,000 distinct CDR3 sequences, 28% seen once, with about 7.7% in the top ten. This CDR3 spans 15 amino acids. With 8 bases removed from V and 5 bases from J, the gap between germline ends came to 20 bases. The germline CDR1 and CDR2 sequences are SGHTA and FQGNSA.

The sequence came from a woman aged 25 to 45 in good health. This chain uses TRBV7-2 with TRBJ2-3; either TRBD1 or TRBD2 may fit D (5 bases each). Sequencing was performed on blood. The CDR3 bases are TGTGCCAGCGGCAACCGGGACCATCGTCGAGATACGCAGTATTTT. It is translated as CASGNRDHRRDTQYF.